Shown below are 16 T cell receptor beta chains from a single sample sequenced in a study of beta chain features in type 1 diabetes. Since all of the isolated RNA was reverse transcribed, expressed TCRB transcripts were what got sequenced. Here immunoSEQ multiplex PCR was the method, and the copy in TCRdb shows in-frame clones only, minus some. The sample contains 600,000 to 650,000 clones, about 14% of which appear only once. Specimen: naive CD4+ T cells from blood. Source of these receptors: a young man in good health.

The sample holds a few counts of this clone. V usage is TRBV21-1 and J usage is TRBJ1-1. TRBV21-1 corresponds to a pseudogene. The length of the CDR3 is 15 residues. The CDR3 here is CASSPPGTISTEAFF. The CDR3 bases are TGTGCCAGCAGCCCACCCGGGACGATAAGCACTGAAGCTTTCTTT.

The chain joins TRBV30 to TRBJ1-5; weak D call: TRBD1 (6 bases). Deletions cut 2 bases from V and 7 bases from J, with 18 bases between. The CDR3 is made up of 15 amino acids. CDR1 and CDR2 (germline): GTSNPN, SVGIG (reference sequence). The chain's CDR3 is CAWSSIQGRRQPQHF. The CDR3 DNA is TGTGCCTGGAGTTCAATTCAGGGGCGTCGACAGCCCCAGCATTTT.

V gene TRBV7-9 combines with J gene TRBJ2-1; TRBD2 matches at 13 bases. V shed 8 bases and J 0 bases; nucleotides not matched to a gene: 1. CDR1 is SEHNR, CDR2 FQNEAQ, per germline (reference sequence). This CDR3 is 15 amino acids long. Written as DNA, the CDR3 is TGTGCCAGCCGGACTAGCGGGAGCTCCTACAATGAGCAGTTCTTC. Translation gives CASRTSGSSYNEQFF.

This clone has more than one count but fewer than ten. The chain uses TRBV7-2 and TRBJ1-5; D is unresolved. The germline V gene encodes CDR1 SGHTA and CDR2 FQGNSA. CDR3 length: 16 amino acids. The V end lost 4 bases, the J end lost 2 bases, and 15 bases lay between the germline ends. The DNA of the CDR3 is TGTGCCAGCAGCTCCAATAGCGTGGGCCGCAATCAGCCCCAGCATTTT. Protein: CASSSNSVGRNQPQHF. The variable domain in full, with the rest retrieved from reference TRBV7-2 and TRBJ1-5, is GAGVSQSPSNKVTEKGKDVELRCDPISGHTALYWYRQSLGQGLEFLIYFQGNSAPDKSGLPSDRFSAERTGGSVSTLTIQRTQQEDSAVYLCASSSNSVGRNQPQHFGDGTRLSIL.

This clone was observed a few times. The rearrangement links TRBV28 to TRBJ2-4; 7 bases are shared with TRBD1. The germline V gene has CDR1 MDHEN and CDR2 SYDVKM. The ends lost 3 bases at V and 0 bases at J; junction bases unmatched: 5. The CDR3 has 16 amino acids. Here the CDR3 reads CASSFSQGKAKNIQYF. DNA for the CDR3: TGTGCCAGCAGTTTCTCACAGGGGAAAGCCAAAAACATTCAGTACTTC.

The chain couples TRBV28 to TRBJ2-7, with 7 positions matching TRBD1. The CDR3 length is 14 residues. Per germline, CDR1 MDHEN and CDR2 SYDVKM. The V and J ends lost 7 bases and 2 bases, in that order; junction bases with no gene match: 8. For the CDR3, the DNA is TGTGCCAGCAAGGGAACGGGACAGACCTACGAGCAGTACTTC. Its protein is CASKGTGQTYEQYF.

The chain combines TRBV10-3 with TRBJ2-2; D gene uncertain. This CDR3 comprises 15 residues. V lost 3 bases and J lost 0, with 8 bases in between. CDR1 and CDR2 (germline): ENHRY, SYGVKD. For the CDR3, the DNA is TGTGCCATCAGTGAAATGATAACGAACACCGGGGAGCTGTTTTTT. Protein product: CAISEMITNTGELFF.

This chain connects TRBV19 to TRBJ2-7; D tentatively reads TRBD1 or TRBD2 (5 bases each). Trimming stripped 3 bases from V and 2 bases from J, with 8 bases between. Germline V gene lookup returns CDR1 LNHDA and CDR2 SQIVND (reference sequence). The CDR3 covers 13 residues. The CDR3 DNA sequence: TGTGCCAGTAGTATGGGACCGACCTACGAGCAGTACTTC. This encodes CASSMGPTYEQYF.

This clone occurred a few times. The rearrangement uses TRBV29-1 and TRBJ2-4; 10 nucleotides align to TRBD2. Germline trimming cut 6 bases from V and 8 bases from J; bases unmatched to any gene: 7. In germline, CDR1 is SQVTM, CDR2 ANQGSEA. This CDR3 has 13 amino acids. The CDR3 is CSVIAGGPDIQYF. The CDR3 region has the DNA TGCAGCGTAATAGCGGGGGGCCCCGACATTCAGTACTTC.

The CDR3 DNA follows: TGCGCCAGCAGCTTGGCCCCTAAGCGGGGCACAGATACGCAGTATTTT. Its translation is CASSLAPKRGTDTQYF. The rearrangement joins TRBV5-1 to TRBJ2-3; TRBD2 might be the D (6 bases). Looked up from germline, CDR1 is SGHRS and CDR2 is YFSETQ. V lost 0 bases and J 1 base, leaving 12 bases between the germline ends. This CDR3 has 16 amino acids.

This clone came up a few times. The chain is built from TRBV18 and TRBJ2-2, with TRBD1 identical over 7 bases. V shed 3 bases and J 4 bases; nucleotides not matched to a gene: 5. Germline V lookup: CDR1 KGHSH, CDR2 LQKENI. The CDR3 totals 15 residues. CDR3 protein: CASSPPTGFTGELFF. The CDR3 DNA reads as TGTGCCAGCTCACCTCCGACAGGGTTCACCGGGGAGCTGTTTTTT.

A few counts support this clone. This chain links TRBV4-1 with TRBJ1-1; D is undetermined. The CDR3 totals 16 residues. The germline V and J ends were trimmed by 0 bases and 5 bases, with 16 bases remaining between them. From germline, CDR1 is MGHRA and CDR2 YSYEKL. The CDR3 coding sequence is TGCGCCAGCAGCCAAGATGACGGGCCCTCGAGGACTGAAGCTTTCTTT. This encodes CASSQDDGPSRTEAFF.

This clone was seen a handful of times. The CDR3 coding sequence is TGTGCCAGTAGTACCCTAGGACGTCCAGAAAGGGAGACCCAGTACTTC. Translated: CASSTLGRPERETQYF. J is TRBJ2-5 and V is TRBV19; no firm D call. The CDR3 contains 16 residues. V dropped 4 bases and J dropped 5 bases, with 20 bases sitting between them. Per germline, CDR1 LNHDA and CDR2 SQIVND (reference sequence).

This chain connects TRBV5-6 to TRBJ1-5; possibly TRBD1 for D (6 bases). This CDR3 region has 13 residues. Germline CDR1 and CDR2: SGHDT and YYEEEE. Trimming removed 4 bases at V and 6 bases at J, with 11 bases between. CDR3 loop: CASSPQGTQPQHF. The CDR3 DNA follows: TGTGCCAGCAGCCCGCAGGGGACTCAGCCCCAGCATTTT. Using reference TRBV5-6 and TRBJ1-5 for the parts outside the CDR3, the full variable domain is DAGVTQSPTHLIKTRGQQVTLRCSPKSGHDTVSWYQQALGQGPQFIFQYYEEEERQRGNFPDRFSGHQFPNYSSELNVNALLLGDSALYLCASSPQGTQPQHFGDGTRLSIL.

J is TRBJ1-3 and V is TRBV5-1; D not certain. The CDR3 is made up of 15 amino acids. CDR1 is SGHRS and CDR2 is YFSETQ in the germline V gene. With 0 bases removed from V and 1 base from J, the gap between germline ends came to 8 bases. CDR3 sequence: CASSLGGGSGNTIYF. The CDR3 DNA reads as TGCGCCAGCAGCTTGGGCGGCGGTTCTGGAAACACCATATATTTT.

The chain joins TRBV27 to TRBJ2-1; 8 positions agree with TRBD2. V lost 5 bases and J lost 4; bases outside the gene matches: 13. Germline assignment: CDR1 MNHEY and CDR2 SMNVEV (reference sequence). The CDR3 loop spans 17 amino acids. CDR3 in DNA: TGTGCCAGCAGTCGATCCGGGACTAGGGGCATATACAATGAGCAGTTCTTC. Amino acids: CASSRSGTRGIYNEQFF.